The following is a TCR beta chain sequence with its context. From its re-call of the 5' RACE reads, TCRdb lists each CDR3 protein once, without DNA. This sample's table reports about 190,000 distinct CDR3 sequences. The CDR3 loop spans 15 amino acids. CDR1 and CDR2 (germline): SNHLY, FYNNEI. The data belong to a study of T cells expressing NK-cell markers. The receptor was derived from a man aged 18-75 years in good health. Sequenced sample: blood T cells: a sorted CD56 or NKG2C T cell subset, CD4+ or CD8+ T cells, or bulk PBMC T cells (not recorded which). The chain uses TRBV2 and TRBJ2-1; TCRdb names TRBD1, which stays unverified in the absence of DNA. The CDR3 loop reads CASSEVSGGDNEQFF.